This T cell receptor beta chain was profiled in a study of blood T cell repertoires in COVID-19. At the level of the study: Acute-phase and convalescent COVID-19 samples originated in the United States, Italy and Spain. T cells, B-cell-depleted T cells, or PBMCs supplied cDNA or gDNA.

Original methodology: From reference gene primer amplification, estimates of nucleated cell counts were derived. This table comes from immunoSEQ multiplex PCR, and its TCRdb copy is limited to in-frame clones, with some not included. V and J calls and clone size come straight from that table; D and trimming were deduced from the DNA. The table shows 200,000 to 250,000 clones, with around 83% occurring only once. This clone was counted a single time. CDR3 length equals 14 residues. Germline-derived CDR1 and CDR2 are MNHEY and SVGAGI. J gave up 6 bases and V 7 bases, and 8 bases lay outside the gene matches.

The J gene is TRBJ2-5, the V gene TRBV6-5, with 10 nucleotides matching TRBD2. The sequence derives from a man aged 50-59 years with active or convalescent COVID-19. The sequenced sample was peripheral blood. CDR3 in amino acids: CASMELAGSKTQYF. DNA of the CDR3: TGTGCCAGCATGGAACTAGCGGGGTCGAAGACCCAGTACTTC.